The rows below give T cell receptor beta chains drawn from one sample of a study of brain metastases from non-small cell lung cancer. TCRdb keeps only in-frame clones here, not all; method: immunoSEQ multiplex PCR. The sample includes about 7,400 clones, 85% seen only once; the top ten take 3.5% to 5%. The sample comprised primary lung tumor tissue. The receptors were gathered from a donor aged 40 or older with non-small cell lung cancer. CDR3s include the opening cysteine and the closing phenylalanine or tryptophan. The D gene is left open where the match is weak. Clone size is shown for a subset of rows, as once, few, many or a class of expanded clone.

j_gene | abundance | v_gene | d_gene | CDR3nt | CDR3aa
TRBJ2-3 | - | TRBV28 | - | TGTGCCAGCAGTTTAAGGGGGAATACGCAGTATTTT | CASSLRGNTQYF
TRBJ1-1 | - | TRBV5-1 | - | TGCGCCAGCAGCCTGGAAGGGACTGCGGGAAAAACTTTCTTT | CASSLEGTAGKTFF
TRBJ1-1 | - | TRBV10-3 | - | TGTGCCATCAGTGAGCCAGCAGCCGTGAACACTGAAGCTTTCTTT | CAISEPAAVNTEAFF
TRBJ2-2 | - | TRBV5-4 | - | TGTGCCAGCAGGGGTTCCGGGGAGCTGTTTTTT | CASRGSGELFF
TRBJ1-4 | - | TRBV5-8 | - | TGTGCCAGCAGCGTTGTGTATTCCGGGTATCACTTCGAAAAACTGTTTTTT | CASSVVYSGYHFEKLFF
TRBJ2-5 | - | TRBV28 | TRBD2 | TGTGCCAGCAGCCTAGCGGGGAGGGAAGAGACCCAGTACTTC | CASSLAGREETQYF
TRBJ2-1 | - | TRBV19 | TRBD2 | TGTGCCAGTAGTATTTCGCGGGGGACCAACAATGAGCAGTTCTTC | CASSISRGTNNEQFF
TRBJ1-1 | few | TRBV10-2 | - | TGCGCCAGCAGTGAGTTAGGACAGAACACTGAAGCTTTCTTT | CASSELGQNTEAFF
TRBJ2-7 | - | TRBV2 | TRBD1 | TGTGCCAGCAGTGTGGACAGGGAATATGAGCAGTACTTC | CASSVDREYEQYF
TRBJ1-1 | - | TRBV14 | - | TGTGCCAGCAGCCAAGAAATGAACACTGAAGCTTTCTTT | CASSQEMNTEAFF
TRBJ1-1 | - | TRBV18 | - | TGTGCCAGCTCACCAACTCAGGGAATTCGTACTGAAGCTTTCTTT | CASSPTQGIRTEAFF
TRBJ2-2 | - | TRBV6-5 | - | TGTGCCAGCAGTTACTCGATGGGGGAGAACACCGGGGAGCTGTTTTTT | CASSYSMGENTGELFF
TRBJ1-2 | once | TRBV12-3/TRBV12-4 | - | TGTGCCAGTTCTAAGGGTGACTATGGCTACACCTTC | CASSKGDYGYTF
TRBJ1-2 | - | TRBV2 | - | TGTGCCAGCAGTGCCCAGGGACGCTACGGCTACACCTTC | CASSAQGRYGYTF
TRBJ1-2 | - | TRBV7-9 | TRBD1 | TGTGCCAGCAGCCCAAGAGACAGGGCCGGATATGGCTACACCTTC | CASSPRDRAGYGYTF
TRBJ2-7 | - | TRBV11-2 | - | TGTGCCAGCAGCTTAGAAGGGGATTCCTACGAGCAGTACTTC | CASSLEGDSYEQYF
TRBJ1-5 | - | TRBV2 | - | TGTGCCAGCAGGCTAGGGGTCAATCAGCCCCAGCATTTT | CASRLGVNQPQHF
TRBJ1-3 | - | TRBV6-1 | - | TGTGCCAGCAGTGAAGCGGGAGGACACTTCTCTGGAAACACCATATATTTT | CASSEAGGHFSGNTIYF
TRBJ1-2 | - | TRBV7-9 | - | TGTGCCAGCAGCCCAAGAGACAGAGCCGGATATGGCTACACCTTC | CASSPRDRAGYGYTF
TRBJ2-7 | - | TRBV29-1 | - | TGCAGCGTCCAGGGGTTGGGGGGGCCCCACGAGCAGTACTTC | CSVQGLGGPHEQYF
TRBJ1-2 | - | TRBV28 | TRBD1 | TGTGCCAGCAGTCCCGGGACAGCCCGGGGCTACACCTTC | CASSPGTARGYTF
TRBJ2-1 | - | TRBV20-1 | TRBD2 | TGCAGTGCTAGTCGACCGACTAGCGGTGACAATGAGCAGTTCTTC | CSASRPTSGDNEQFF
TRBJ1-1 | few | TRBV19 | - | TGTGCCAGTAGTATCAGAAGGGGTTGGGGCGAAGCTTTCTTT | CASSIRRGWGEAFF
TRBJ2-5 | - | TRBV5-1 | TRBD1 | TGCGCCAGCAGCCCTGGACAGGTGGCACTTTGGGAGACCCAGTACTTC | CASSPGQVALWETQYF
TRBJ1-4 | few | TRBV7-9 | TRBD1 | TGTGCCAGCAGCCCAGGGGGGGACCTCTATGGACGGTTTTTT | CASSPGGDLYGRFF
TRBJ1-2 | - | TRBV5-1 | - | TGCGCCAGCAGCTTGGCGGGCACCCCCAGTGGCTACACCTTC | CASSLAGTPSGYTF
TRBJ1-4 | - | TRBV4-3 | - | TGCGCCAGCAGCCCGGGCACGTTAGTTGAAGAAAAACTGTTTTTT | CASSPGTLVEEKLFF
TRBJ2-7 | - | TRBV7-6 | - | TGTGCCAGCAGCCCGGGACCGAACTACGAGCAGTACTTC | CASSPGPNYEQYF
TRBJ2-1 | - | TRBV19 | - | TGTGCCAGTAGTATTGGACAGTCCTATTACAATGAGCAGTTCTTC | CASSIGQSYYNEQFF